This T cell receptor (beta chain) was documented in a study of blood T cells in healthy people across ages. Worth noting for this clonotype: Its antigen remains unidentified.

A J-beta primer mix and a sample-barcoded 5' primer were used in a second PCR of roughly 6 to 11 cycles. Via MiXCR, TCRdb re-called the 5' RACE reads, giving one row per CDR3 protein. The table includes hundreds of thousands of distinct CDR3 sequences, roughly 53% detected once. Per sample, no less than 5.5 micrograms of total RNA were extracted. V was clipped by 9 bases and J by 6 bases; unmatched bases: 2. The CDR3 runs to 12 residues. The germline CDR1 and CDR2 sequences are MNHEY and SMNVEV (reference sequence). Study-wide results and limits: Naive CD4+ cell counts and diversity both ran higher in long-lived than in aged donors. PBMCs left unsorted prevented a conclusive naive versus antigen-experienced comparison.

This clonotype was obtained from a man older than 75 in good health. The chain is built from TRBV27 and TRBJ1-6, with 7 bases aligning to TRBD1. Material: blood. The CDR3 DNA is TGTGCCAGACAGGGGTTTAATTCACCCCTCCACTTT. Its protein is CARQGFNSPLHF.